This T cell receptor (beta chain) was sequenced in a study of blood T cell repertoires in COVID-19. Assay used: immunoSEQ multiplex PCR; TCRdb lists only in-frame clones, some missing. The profile shows about 140,000 clones, about 80% of them singletons. This CDR3 is 12 amino acids long. Trimming removed 4 bases from V and 6 bases from J, with 12 bases in between. The germline gives CDR1 GTSNPN, CDR2 SVGIG (reference sequence). By proportion, this clone is medium-sized (0.01 to 0.1%). This clonotype was obtained from a woman aged 55-69 years with acute or convalescent COVID-19. The genes are TRBV30 and TRBJ1-1; a possible D gene is TRBD1 (6 bases). Sequenced input: peripheral blood. The CDR3 loop reads CAWNLGAAEAFF. The CDR3 DNA reads as TGTGCCTGGAACTTGGGGGCCGCTGAAGCTTTCTTT. The complete variable domain, with remaining parts taken from reference TRBV30 and TRBJ1-1, reads SQTIHQWPATLVQPVGSPLSLECTVEGTSNPNLYWYRQAAGRGLQLLFYSVGIGQISSEVPQNLSASRPQDRQFILSSKKLLLSDSGFYLCAWNLGAAEAFFGQGTRLTVV.